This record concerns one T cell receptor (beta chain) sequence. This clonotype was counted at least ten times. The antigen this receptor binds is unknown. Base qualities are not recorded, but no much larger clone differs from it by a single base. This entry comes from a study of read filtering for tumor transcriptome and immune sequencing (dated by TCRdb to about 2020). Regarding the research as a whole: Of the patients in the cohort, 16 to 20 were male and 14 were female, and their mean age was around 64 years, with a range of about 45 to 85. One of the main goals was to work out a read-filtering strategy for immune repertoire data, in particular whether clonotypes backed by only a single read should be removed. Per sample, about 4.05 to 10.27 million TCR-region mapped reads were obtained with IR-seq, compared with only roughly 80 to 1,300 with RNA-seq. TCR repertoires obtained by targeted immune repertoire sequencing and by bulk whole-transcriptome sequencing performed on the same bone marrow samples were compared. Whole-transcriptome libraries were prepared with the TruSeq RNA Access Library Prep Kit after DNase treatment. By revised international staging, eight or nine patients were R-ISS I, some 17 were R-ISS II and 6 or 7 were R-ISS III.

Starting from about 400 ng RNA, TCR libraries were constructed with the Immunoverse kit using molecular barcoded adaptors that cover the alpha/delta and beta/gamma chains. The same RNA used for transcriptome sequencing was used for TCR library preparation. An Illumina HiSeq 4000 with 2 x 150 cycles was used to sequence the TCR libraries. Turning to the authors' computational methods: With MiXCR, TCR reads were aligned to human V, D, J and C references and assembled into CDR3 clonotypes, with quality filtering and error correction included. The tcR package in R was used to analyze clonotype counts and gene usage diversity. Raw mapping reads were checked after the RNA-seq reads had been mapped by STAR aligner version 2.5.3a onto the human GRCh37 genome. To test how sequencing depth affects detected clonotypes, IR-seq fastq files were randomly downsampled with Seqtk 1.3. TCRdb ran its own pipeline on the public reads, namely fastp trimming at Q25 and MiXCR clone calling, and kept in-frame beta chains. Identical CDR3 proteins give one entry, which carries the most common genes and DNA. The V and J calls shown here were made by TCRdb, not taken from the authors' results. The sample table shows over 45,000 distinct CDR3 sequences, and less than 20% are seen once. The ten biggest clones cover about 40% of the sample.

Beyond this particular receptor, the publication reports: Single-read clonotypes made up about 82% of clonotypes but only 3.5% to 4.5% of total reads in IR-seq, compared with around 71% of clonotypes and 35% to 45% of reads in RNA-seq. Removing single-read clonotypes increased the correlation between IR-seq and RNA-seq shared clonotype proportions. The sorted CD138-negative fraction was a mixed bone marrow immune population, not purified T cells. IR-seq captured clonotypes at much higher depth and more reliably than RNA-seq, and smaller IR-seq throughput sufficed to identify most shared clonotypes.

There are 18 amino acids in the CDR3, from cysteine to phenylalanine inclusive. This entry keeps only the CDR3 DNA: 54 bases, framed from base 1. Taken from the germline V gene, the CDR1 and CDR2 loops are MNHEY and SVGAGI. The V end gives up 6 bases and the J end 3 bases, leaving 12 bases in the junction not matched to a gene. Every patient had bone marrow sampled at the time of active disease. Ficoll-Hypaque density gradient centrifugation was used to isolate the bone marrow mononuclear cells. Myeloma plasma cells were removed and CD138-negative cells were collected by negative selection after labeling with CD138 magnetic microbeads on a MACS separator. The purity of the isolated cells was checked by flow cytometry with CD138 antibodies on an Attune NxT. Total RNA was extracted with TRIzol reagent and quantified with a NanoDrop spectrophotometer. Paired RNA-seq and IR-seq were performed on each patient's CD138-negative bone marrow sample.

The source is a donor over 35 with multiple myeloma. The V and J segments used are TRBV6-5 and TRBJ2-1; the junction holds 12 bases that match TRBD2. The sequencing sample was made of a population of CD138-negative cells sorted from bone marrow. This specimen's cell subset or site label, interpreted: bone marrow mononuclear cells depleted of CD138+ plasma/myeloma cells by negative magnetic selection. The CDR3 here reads CASRKKTGLAGIYNEQFF. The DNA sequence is TGTGCCAGCAGGAAGAAAACCGGACTAGCGGGAATCTACAATGAGCAGTTCTTC.